The 29 T cell receptor beta chains presented below share a single source sample, sequenced in a study of T cell clonality in common variable immunodeficiency. Study results and limitations: Common variable immunodeficiency TCR beta sequences reportedly had fewer deletions and N-nucleotide insertions.

For these TCRs, the target antigens are not known. Sequencing was performed with immunoSEQ multiplex PCR; in TCRdb, only in-frame clones are kept and a portion is missing. The sample holds about 26,000 clones, and no clone turns up only once. Material for sequencing was peripheral blood mononuclear cells. Receptors originate from a human donor with common variable immunodeficiency.

Concerning this clone: The CDR3 goes on 3 residues after the read ends, and that part is filled in from the germline J gene. The chain employs TRBV2 and TRBJ2-6, with 10 bases aligning to TRBD1. The CDR3 contains 17 residues. The V gene end was trimmed by 6 bases and the J gene end by 1 base; junction bases not matched to a gene: 6. Per the germline V gene, CDR1 is SNHLY and CDR2 is FYNNEI. CDR3 region: CASRAGTGVSGANVLTF. The covered CDR3 bases are TGTGCCAGCAGGGCCGGGACAGGGGTTTCTGGGGCCAACGTC. The whole variable domain, filled in from reference TRBV2 and TRBJ2-6, reads EPEVTQTPSHQVTQMGQEVILRCVPISNHLYFYWYRQILGQKVEFLVSFYNNEISEKSEIFDDQFSVERPDGSNFTLKIRSTKLEDSAMYFCASRAGTGVSGANVLTFGAGSRLTVL.

Judged by abundance, this clone is large. The CDR3 goes on 3 residues after the read ends, and that part is filled in from the germline J gene. The chain joins TRBV15 to TRBJ1-2; D perhaps matches TRBD1 (5 bases). The CDR3 is 15 amino acids. Looked up from germline, CDR1 is LNHNV and CDR2 is YYDKDF (reference sequence). The CDR3 region is CATSRDLWRGWGYTF. The CDR3 bases that were read are TGTGCCACCAGCAGAGATCTTTGGCGGGGGTGGGGC.

The table lists this clone with a few counts. The missing CDR3 end, 3 residues past where the read stops, is filled in from the germline J gene. V gene TRBV29-1 combines with J gene TRBJ2-7; no definite D call. The V end was cut by 7 bases, the J end by 2 bases, with 15 bases between. The CDR3 has 13 amino acids. Germline-derived CDR1 and CDR2 are SQVTM and ANQGSEA. This CDR3 reads CSALGGRTYEQYF. CDR3 DNA (partial): TGCAGCGCGCTAGGCGGCCGGACCTACGAG.

This clone was recorded a few times. Read data end 3 residues before the CDR3 end; the end is taken from the germline J gene. The J gene is TRBJ2-7, the V gene TRBV6-4; D unclear. The germline CDR1 and CDR2 sequences are MRHNA and SNTAGT. The ends were cut back, 7 bases at V and 0 bases at J, with 10 bases in the middle. The CDR3 is made up of 13 amino acids. CDR3 DNA, as far as it was read: TGTGCCAGCACCAAACAGAGCTCCTACGAG. The encoded protein is CASTKQSSYE. The full CDR3 protein is CASTKQSSYEQYF.

The covered CDR3 bases are TGTGCCAGCAGACACCGGACAGGGGATTACTACAATGAG. Its protein is CASRHRTGDYYNE. The complete CDR3 protein is CASRHRTGDYYNEQFF. The chain employs TRBV2 and TRBJ2-1; TRBD1 aligns across 9 bases. Read coverage stops 3 residues before the CDR3 terminus; the germline J gene supplies the remainder. The V and J ends lost 6 bases and 3 bases, in that order; junction bases with no gene match: 9. The CDR3 has 16 amino acids. Germline V gives CDR1 SNHLY, CDR2 FYNNEI.

There are many counts of this clone. The read ends 3 residues early relative to the CDR3; the germline J gene fills the gap. This rearrangement joins TRBV19 to TRBJ2-1, with TRBD1 as a possible D gene (6 bases). The CDR3 runs to 15 residues. Trimming stripped 6 bases from V and 4 bases from J, with 16 bases between. Germline V lookup: CDR1 LNHDA, CDR2 SQIVND (reference sequence). The CDR3 region is CASRVSRGTYNEQFF. CDR3 DNA, as far as it was read: TGTGCCAGTAGGGTGTCTCGTGGGACATACAATGAG.

This clone occurred many times. One end of the junction fails to match germline, which may point to a read error. The read terminates 3 residues ahead of where the CDR3 ends, so the germline J gene completes it. V usage is TRBV20-1 and J usage is TRBJ1-5; D may be TRBD1 (5 bases). CDR1 is DFQATT and CDR2 is SNEGSKA in the germline V gene (reference sequence). The CDR3 length is 14 residues. The DNA read from the CDR3 is TGCAGTGCTAGGGATTATGGGGGGAATCGGCCC. Its translation is CSARDYGGNRP. The entire CDR3 protein reads CSARDYGGNRPQHF.

This clone has just a few counts. The CDR3 end lies 3 residues beyond the end of the read and is filled in from the germline J gene. This chain connects TRBV7-2 to TRBJ2-5; D perhaps matches TRBD1 (8 bases). The CDR3 is made up of 13 amino acids. The germline gives CDR1 SGHTA, CDR2 FQGNSA. V was trimmed by 3 bases and J by 7 bases, leaving 12 bases between them. CDR3 amino acids: CASSLDREGTQYF. CDR3 DNA (partial): TGTGCCAGCAGCTTGGACAGGGAGGGGACC.

This clone has at least ten counts. The observed sequence ends 3 residues before the CDR3 terminus, with the missing tail filled in from the germline J gene. The chain carries TRBV5-1 and TRBJ2-5; TRBD1 matches 7 bases. The V gene's germline CDR1 is SGHRS and CDR2 YFSETQ. The CDR3 length is 17 residues. J lost 2 bases, V lost 0 bases, and 10 bases had no gene match. Incomplete CDR3 DNA: TGCGCCAGCAGCTTGGAATCAGGGGGTCTTTCACAAGAGACC. Translation: CASSLESGGLSQET. The whole CDR3 sequence reads CASSLESGGLSQETQYF.

This clone was seen a few times. Read sequence stops 3 residues before the CDR3 end, and the germline J gene provides the missing end. This chain links TRBV7-2 with TRBJ2-3, with a possible D match to TRBD2 (7 bases). CDR3 length: 15 amino acids. Germline lookup yields CDR1 SGHTA and CDR2 FQGNSA. V was trimmed by 4 bases and J by 6 bases, leaving 17 bases between them. Here the CDR3 reads CASSYHRGRGDTQYF. CDR3 DNA, as far as it was read: TGTGCCAGCAGCTACCATAGGGGGAGGGGGGATACG.

Many counts were recorded for this clone. Incomplete CDR3 DNA: TGCGCCAGCAGCCCAAGACAGGGAACAAGCTCTGGGGCCAACGTC. Its protein is CASSPRQGTSSGANV. The complete CDR3 protein is CASSPRQGTSSGANVLTF. The V call is TRBV5-1, the J call TRBJ2-6; 7 positions match TRBD1. The CDR3 end is not reached by the read, which stops 3 residues before it; the germline J gene fills it in. J gave up 0 bases and V 4 bases, and 10 bases lay outside the gene matches. There are 18 residues in the CDR3. Germline loops: CDR1 SGHRS, CDR2 YFSETQ.

This clone appeared many times. With the read ending 3 residues before the CDR3 end, the germline J gene is used to fill in that end. The genes are TRBV18 and TRBJ1-4; D call uncertain. V was shortened by 6 bases and J by 8 bases, with 13 bases between the two germline ends. This CDR3 is 13 amino acids long. Germline V gene data show CDR1 as KGHSH and CDR2 as LQKENI. The DNA read from the CDR3 is TGTGCCAGCTCGCCAAGCGCTTTCGAAAAA. This codes for CASSPSAFEK. From start to end, the CDR3 is CASSPSAFEKLFF. Full variable domain (remainder filled in from reference TRBV18 and TRBJ1-4): NAGVMQNPRHLVRRRGQEARLRCSPMKGHSHVYWYRQLPEEGLKFMVYLQKENIIDESGMPKERFSAEFPKEGPSILRIQQVVRGDSAAYFCASSPSAFEKLFFGSGTQLSVL.

The covered CDR3 bases are TGTGCCAGCAGCGACAGGACGGCCTATGGC. This translates into CASSDRTAYG. The CDR3, in full, reads CASSDRTAYGYTF. This chain connects TRBV7-9 to TRBJ1-2; D perhaps matches TRBD1 (6 bases). The read falls 3 residues short of the CDR3 end, and the missing part is taken from the germline J gene. Germline V gene sequence: CDR1 SEHNR, CDR2 FQNEAQ (reference sequence). CDR3 size: 13 residues. The V end lost 5 bases, the J end lost 4 bases, and 11 bases lay between the germline ends.

About this clone itself: The read terminates 3 residues ahead of where the CDR3 ends, so the germline J gene completes it. The gene calls are TRBV18 and TRBJ1-1, with D tentatively TRBD1 (6 bases). This CDR3 spans 14 amino acids. Germline CDR1 and CDR2: KGHSH and LQKENI. V lost 3 bases and J 2 bases, leaving 10 bases between the germline ends. The CDR3 region is CASSPWTENTEAFF. The sequenced part of the CDR3 DNA is TGTGCCAGCTCACCTTGGACAGAAAACACTGAA.

For this clone: The read ends 3 residues shy of where the CDR3 ends; the end is completed using the germline J gene. The same CDR3 is also encoded by other DNA sequences in this sample. The chain couples TRBV7-2 to TRBJ1-4; unclear D gene. The CDR3 runs 12 residues. The V end lost 3 bases, the J end lost 7 bases, and 6 bases lay between the germline ends. Germline V gene sequence: CDR1 SGHTA, CDR2 FQGNSA. Partial CDR3 DNA: TGTGCCAGCAGCTTCTCGGGTGAAAAA. Its translation is CASSFSGEK. The CDR3 as a whole reads CASSFSGEKLFF.

Notes on this clone: The read comes to an end 3 residues before the CDR3 does, leaving the germline J gene to fill in the end. The rearrangement joins TRBV6-2 or TRBV6-3 to TRBJ2-5; 9 bases fit TRBD1. The CDR3 spans 16 residues. Per germline, CDR1 MNHEY and CDR2 SVGEGT. Trimming cost V 1 base and J 4 bases; bases outside gene matches: 7. The CDR3 sequence is CASSYLPGQGPETQYF. The CDR3 DNA, read in part, is TGTGCCAGCAGTTACTTACCGGGACAGGGCCCAGAGACC.

This clone was found many times. The CDR3 end lies 3 residues beyond the end of the read and is filled in from the germline J gene. The chain is built from TRBV9 and TRBJ2-5; 14 bases are a match to TRBD2. Germline-derived CDR1 and CDR2 are SGDLS and YYNGEE. V lost 0 bases, J lost 4 bases, and 2 bases stayed unmatched. The CDR3 covers 16 residues. The CDR3 reads CASSVEGLAGAETQYF. The part of the CDR3 DNA that was read is TGTGCCAGCAGCGTAGAGGGACTAGCGGGAGCAGAGACC.

Only a few counts were recorded for this clone. Read data end 3 residues before the CDR3 end; the end is taken from the germline J gene. The chain employs TRBV5-1 and TRBJ2-7; TRBD1 agrees at 9 bases. CDR1 is SGHRS, CDR2 YFSETQ, per germline. CDR3 size: 15 residues. The ends lost 1 base at V and 4 bases at J; junction bases unmatched: 6. Partial CDR3 DNA: TGCGCCAGCAGCTTGTCTGGGACAGGGCAATACGAG. Amino acid sequence: CASSLSGTGQYE. In full, the CDR3 reads CASSLSGTGQYEQYF.

With regard to this clone: The missing CDR3 end, 3 residues past where the read stops, is filled in from the germline J gene. V usage is TRBV7-8 and J usage is TRBJ2-7, with D possibly being TRBD1 (5 bases). V gave up 3 bases and J gave up 4 bases, with 10 bases separating them. From germline, CDR1 is SGHVS and CDR2 FQNEAQ. The CDR3 is 13 residues long. Here the CDR3 reads CASSFSQEYEQYF. The sequenced part of the CDR3 DNA is TGTGCCAGCAGCTTCTCACAGGAGTACGAG. Based on the CDR3 plus reference TRBV7-8 and TRBJ2-7, the full variable domain is GAGVSQSPRYKVAKRGQDVALRCDPISGHVSLFWYQQALGQGPEFLTYFQNEAQLDKSGLPSDRFFAERPEGSVSTLKIQRTQQEDSAVYLCASSFSQEYEQYFGPGTRLTVT.

Comments on this clone: With the read ending 3 residues before the CDR3 end, the germline J gene is used to fill in that end. V is TRBV19 and J is TRBJ2-5; perhaps TRBD1 as D (6 bases). V was cut by 3 bases and J by 7 bases, with 15 bases left in between. This CDR3 has 14 amino acids. In germline, CDR1 is LNHDA, CDR2 SQIVND (reference sequence). The CDR3 protein is CASSIGQNLGTQYF. The sequenced part of the CDR3 DNA is TGTGCCAGTAGTATCGGACAGAACCTGGGGACC. The complete variable domain, with remaining parts taken from reference TRBV19 and TRBJ2-5, reads DGGITQSPKYLFRKEGQNVTLSCEQNLNHDAMYWYRQDPGQGLRLIYYSQIVNDFQKGDIAEGYSVSREKKESFPLTVTSAQKNPTAFYLCASSIGQNLGTQYFGPGTRLLVL.

In this sample, this clone turned up a few times. The CDR3 extends 3 residues past the end of the read, so its final part is completed from the germline J gene. V usage is TRBV30 and J usage is TRBJ2-1; perhaps TRBD2 as D (5 bases). This CDR3 is 14 amino acids long. Trimming pared 3 bases from V and 0 bases from J, leaving 9 bases between. Looked up from germline, CDR1 is GTSNPN and CDR2 is SVGIG (reference sequence). CDR3 DNA (partial): TGTGCCTGGAGCTTAGCGTCCTCCTACAATGAG. Amino acid sequence: CAWSLASSYNE. The CDR3 in its entirety is CAWSLASSYNEQFF.

About this clone: The CDR3 end lies 3 residues beyond the end of the read and is filled in from the germline J gene. The chain recombines TRBV19 with TRBJ1-2; D not resolved. In germline, CDR1 is LNHDA, CDR2 SQIVND (reference sequence). CDR3 length: 11 residues. V was cut by 9 bases and J by 4 bases, with 9 bases left in between. Incomplete CDR3 DNA: TGTGCCAGGAGCAGGAGCTATGGC. This codes for CARSRSYG. The CDR3 in its entirety is CARSRSYGYTF.

This clone has at least ten counts. The read terminates 3 residues before the CDR3 end, so the remaining end is supplied by the germline J gene. V is TRBV5-1 and J is TRBJ1-2; a weak D match, TRBD1 (5 bases). There are 14 residues in the CDR3. The germline V gene has CDR1 SGHRS and CDR2 YFSETQ. V was clipped by 0 bases and J by 6 bases, with 12 bases between them. The CDR3 bases that were read are TGCGCCAGCAGCTTGGCCCAGGGTCTCGATGGC. Amino acid sequence: CASSLAQGLDG. The CDR3 as a whole reads CASSLAQGLDGYTF.

Comments on this clone: The sequenced fragment ends 3 residues before the CDR3 boundary, so the rest is inferred from the germline J gene. V gene TRBV7-3 combines with J gene TRBJ2-4; 9 bases are shared with TRBD2. The CDR3 contains 14 residues. Germline V gives CDR1 SGHTA, CDR2 FQGTGA. Losses at the gene ends were 4 bases for V and 9 bases for J; bases not matched to a gene: 7. The covered CDR3 bases are TGTGCCAGCAGCTCGACAGCGCGGGGGGGCATT. Its protein is CASSSTARGGI. The CDR3 as a whole reads CASSSTARGGIQYF.

This clone has ten or more counts. Read data end 3 residues before the CDR3 end; the end is taken from the germline J gene. The V gene is TRBV7-6, the J gene TRBJ2-2; 7 bases align to TRBD2. This CDR3 spans 15 amino acids. Germline loops: CDR1 SGHVS, CDR2 FNYEAQ. Trimming cost V 3 bases and J 2 bases; bases outside gene matches: 3. The CDR3 DNA, read in part, is TGTGCCAGCAGCTTTAGCGGGCGCAACACCGGGGAG. Amino acid sequence: CASSFSGRNTGE. The entire CDR3 reads CASSFSGRNTGELFF.

This clone was recorded at least ten times. The sequenced fragment ends 3 residues before the CDR3 boundary, so the rest is inferred from the germline J gene. This chain joins TRBV19 and TRBJ2-3; TRBD2 matches at 8 bases. The V gene's germline CDR1 is LNHDA and CDR2 SQIVND (reference sequence). The CDR3 runs to 14 residues. The V and J ends lost 3 bases and 5 bases, in that order; junction bases with no gene match: 4. Incomplete CDR3 DNA: TGTGCCAGTAGTATTATTAGCGGGAAAGATACG. Its protein product is CASSIISGKDT. The whole CDR3 is CASSIISGKDTQYF.

This clone was observed many times. Read data end 3 residues before the CDR3 end; the end is taken from the germline J gene. The chain recombines TRBV5-1 with TRBJ2-1; 8 nucleotides line up with TRBD2. V lost 4 bases, J lost 4 bases, and 7 bases stayed unmatched. The germline CDR1 and CDR2 sequences are SGHRS and YFSETQ. This CDR3 has 15 amino acids. CDR3 bases read: TGCGCCAGCAGCGATCTTAGCGGGAATTACAATGAG. This translates into CASSDLSGNYNE. From start to end, the CDR3 is CASSDLSGNYNEQFF.

This clone showed up just a few times. Partial CDR3 DNA: TGTGCCTGGAGTGTACAGGCAGGGGACACTGAA. As protein: CAWSVQAGDTE. The full CDR3 reads CAWSVQAGDTEAFF. The chain joins TRBV30 to TRBJ1-1; weak D call: TRBD1 (6 bases). The CDR3 end is not reached by the read, which stops 3 residues before it; the germline J gene fills it in. The germline gives CDR1 GTSNPN, CDR2 SVGIG (reference sequence). Trimming cost V 0 bases and J 3 bases, with 11 bases left between them. The CDR3 is 14 residues long. The full variable domain, rest sourced from reference TRBV30 and TRBJ1-1, is SQTIHQWPATLVQPVGSPLSLECTVEGTSNPNLYWYRQAAGRGLQLLFYSVGIGQISSEVPQNLSASRPQDRQFILSSKKLLLSDSGFYLCAWSVQAGDTEAFFGQGTRLTVV.

Comments on this clone: The read falls 3 residues short of the CDR3 end, and the missing part is taken from the germline J gene. The chain recombines TRBV30 with TRBJ1-1, with a possible D match to TRBD1 (6 bases). The length of the CDR3 is 15 residues. The germline V gene encodes CDR1 GTSNPN and CDR2 SVGIG (reference sequence). Trimming shortened V by 4 bases and J by 4 bases, and 19 bases separated the two germline ends. Partial CDR3 DNA: TGTGCCTGGATTACAGGGAGGGTGCCAAGCACTGAA. It encodes CAWITGRVPSTE. The full CDR3 protein is CAWITGRVPSTEAFF.